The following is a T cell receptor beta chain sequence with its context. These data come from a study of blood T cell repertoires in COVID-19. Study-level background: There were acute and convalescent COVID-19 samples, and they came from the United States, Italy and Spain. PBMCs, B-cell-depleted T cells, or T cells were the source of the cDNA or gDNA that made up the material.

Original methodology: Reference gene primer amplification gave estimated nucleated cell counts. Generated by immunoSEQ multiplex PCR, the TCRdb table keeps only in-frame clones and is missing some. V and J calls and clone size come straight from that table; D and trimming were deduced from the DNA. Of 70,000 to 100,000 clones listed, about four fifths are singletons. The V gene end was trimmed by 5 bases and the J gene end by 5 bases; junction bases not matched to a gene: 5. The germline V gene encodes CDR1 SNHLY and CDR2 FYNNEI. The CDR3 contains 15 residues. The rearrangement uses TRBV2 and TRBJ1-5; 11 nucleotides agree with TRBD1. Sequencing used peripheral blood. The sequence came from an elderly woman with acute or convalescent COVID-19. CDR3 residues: CASSLDRGQDQPQHF. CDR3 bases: TGTGCCAGCAGTTTGGACAGGGGGCAGGATCAGCCCCAGCATTTT.